This T cell receptor beta chain was identified during a study of cytomegalovirus exposure and HLA in healthy donors. CDR3 length equals 15 residues. Trimming shortened V by 5 bases and J by 2 bases, and 15 bases separated the two germline ends. In germline, CDR1 is MGHRA, CDR2 YSYEKL. Whole-study results and caveats: CMV serostatus was the sole immune exposure data available.

The donors, nominally healthy at sampling, likely had unrecorded immune exposures. Vbeta (60) and Jbeta (13) primers were used in the PCR. Clones were sequenced by immunoSEQ multiplex PCR, and TCRdb holds only the in-frame ones, with some missing. The table lists roughly 150,000 clones, around 73% of them singletons, with 5.4% in the top ten. A word on this clone: Its antigen is still unknown.

V and J are TRBV4-1 and TRBJ1-2; D may be TRBD1 (5 bases). The TCR originated in a woman younger than 30 in good health and CMV-seropositive. Sequenced material: PBMCs. The CDR3 bases are TGCGCCAGCAGCTCACCCACGGAGGGGAACTATGGCTACACCTTC. Its protein product is CASSSPTEGNYGYTF.